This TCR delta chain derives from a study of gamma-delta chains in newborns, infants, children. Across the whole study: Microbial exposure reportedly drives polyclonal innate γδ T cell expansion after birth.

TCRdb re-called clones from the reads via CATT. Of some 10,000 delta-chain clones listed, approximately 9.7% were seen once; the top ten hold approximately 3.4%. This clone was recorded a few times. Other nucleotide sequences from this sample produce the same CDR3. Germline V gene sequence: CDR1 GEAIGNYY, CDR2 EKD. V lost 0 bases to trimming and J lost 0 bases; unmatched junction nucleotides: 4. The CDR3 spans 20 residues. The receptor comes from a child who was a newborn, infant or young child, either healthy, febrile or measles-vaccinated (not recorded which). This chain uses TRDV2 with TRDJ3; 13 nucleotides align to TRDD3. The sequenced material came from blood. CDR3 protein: CACDTVLGDTNSWDTRQMFF. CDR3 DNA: TGTGCCTGTGACACCGTACTGGGGGATACGAACTCCTGGGACACCCGACAGATGTTTTTC.